These 26 T cell receptor beta chains share one sample of origin, sequenced in a study of T cell repertoires in cytomegalovirus infection. One entry per CDR3 protein, called by TCRdb with MiXCR from the reads. The sample records some 300,000 distinct CDR3 sequences, around 9.6% being singletons. The sequencing input was PBMCs. The receptors shown here come from a human donor in good health (CMV status not recorded). Some clones in this sample may be carry-over from other donors' samples.

This clonotype was counted at least ten times. This chain links TRBV10-3 with TRBJ2-3; 8 nucleotides line up with TRBD2. Germline-derived CDR1 and CDR2 are ENHRY and SYGVKD. This CDR3 region has 14 residues. Losses at the gene ends were 4 bases for V and 3 bases for J; bases not matched to a gene: 3. DNA of the CDR3: TGTGCCATCAGTGTCGGGGGGGTTACAGATACGCAGTATTTT. Translating gives CAISVGGVTDTQYF.

Concerning this clonotype itself: Given a much more abundant clone one base away, this may be a read error. V is TRBV20-1 and J is TRBJ1-5; TRBD1 is a possible D gene (5 bases). This CDR3 spans 13 amino acids. Germline lookup yields CDR1 DFQATT and CDR2 SNEGSKA (reference sequence). The chain's CDR3 is CRARGDRSPSQHF. The CDR3 DNA is TGCAGAGCCCGAGGGGACCGCTCTCCGTCCCAGCATTTT.

This clonotype was observed at least ten times. The chain employs TRBV18 and TRBJ2-5, with D possibly matching TRBD2 (5 bases). Germline V gene data show CDR1 as KGHSH and CDR2 as LQKENI. The CDR3 contains 17 residues. The V and J ends lost 2 bases and 4 bases respectively, with 20 bases between them. CDR3 DNA sequence: TGTGCCAGCTCACCAGGCCGGGGAGCGGCAGGCGGAGAGACCCAGTACTTC. Its translation: CASSPGRGAAGGETQYF.

This clonotype was counted ten times or more. The chain combines TRBV7-9 with TRBJ1-2, with 7 positions matching TRBD1. Germline-derived CDR1 and CDR2 are SEHNR and FQNEAQ (reference sequence). This CDR3 region has 16 residues. V dropped 1 base and J dropped 5; count of bases not matched to a gene: 10. The CDR3 protein is CASSLVAGDSEYGYTF. CDR3 in DNA: TGTGCCAGCAGCTTAGTAGCTGGGGACAGCGAATATGGCTACACCTTC.

This clonotype was seen only once. The CDR3 nucleotides read TGTGCCAGCAGCCCACCCGGGGATTATGGCTACACCTTC. Amino acid sequence: CASSPPGDYGYTF. This chain links TRBV4-2 with TRBJ1-2; D gene unclear. The CDR3 sequence is 13 residues long. V was trimmed by 4 bases and J by 5 bases, leaving 11 bases between them. Looked up from germline, CDR1 is LGHNA and CDR2 is YNFKEQ.

In its sample, this clonotype was seen many times. V is TRBV12-3 or TRBV12-4 and J is TRBJ2-3; perhaps TRBD1 as D (5 bases). The CDR3 runs 13 residues. Trimming left V 3 bases short and J 5 bases short, with 9 bases between. The CDR3: CASSFTQGDTQYF. The DNA of the CDR3 is TGTGCCAGCAGTTTCACGCAGGGAGATACGCAGTATTTT.

A few counts support this clonotype. The junction shows a germline mismatch at one end, possibly a read error. This chain uses TRBV28 with TRBJ1-1, with 7 bases aligning to TRBD1. Per germline, CDR1 MDHEN and CDR2 SYDVKM. This CDR3 contains 12 residues. CDR3 amino acids: CACRGGQPEAFF. In DNA form, the CDR3 reads TGTGCCTGCAGAGGGGGCCAACCTGAAGCTTTCTTT.

This clonotype was seen repeatedly, ten times or more. The V and J genes are TRBV27 and TRBJ1-4; no definite D call. CDR3 length: 19 residues. Germline CDR1 and CDR2: MNHEY and SMNVEV (reference sequence). V was pared by 5 bases and J by 5 bases, with 27 bases between. CDR3 sequence: CASSGRWTLDGAANEKLFF. CDR3 nucleotides: TGTGCCAGCAGTGGACGTTGGACCCTTGACGGAGCAGCGAATGAAAAACTGTTTTTT.

In its sample, this clonotype was seen many times. This sequence joins TRBV19 and TRBJ1-2, with D unresolved. Germline V gene lookup returns CDR1 LNHDA and CDR2 SQIVND (reference sequence). V lost 2 bases to trimming and J lost 5 bases, with 12 bases between them. The CDR3 has 14 residues. Here the CDR3 reads CASSIRTSAYGYTF. CDR3 coding DNA: TGTGCCAGTAGTATAAGGACTTCGGCGTATGGCTACACCTTC.

This clonotype occurred a few times. The chain combines TRBV2 with TRBJ1-6, with unresolved D. The length of the CDR3 is 15 residues. Trimming stripped 7 bases from V and 8 bases from J, with 18 bases between. Germline loops: CDR1 SNHLY, CDR2 FYNNEI. DNA for the CDR3: TGTGCCAGCATACTAGACACTTCTCGAGATTCACCCCTCCACTTT. Translated: CASILDTSRDSPLHF.

This clonotype came up many times. The chain employs TRBV7-9 and TRBJ1-2; 9 nucleotides agree with TRBD1. CDR1 and CDR2 from the germline V gene are SEHNR and FQNEAQ (reference sequence). Trimming took 4 bases from V and 1 from J; bases not matched to a gene: 4. The length of the CDR3 is 15 residues. This CDR3 reads CASSSPGQGNYGYTF. The CDR3 nucleotides read TGTGCCAGCAGCTCTCCGGGACAGGGTAACTATGGCTACACCTTC.

This clonotype was detected many times. The CDR3 DNA sequence: TGTGCCAGCAGTACCGGACAGGCGGAGTTCTTC. Protein product: CASSTGQAEFF. This chain links TRBV28 with TRBJ2-1; TRBD1 aligns across 7 bases. Germline loops: CDR1 MDHEN, CDR2 SYDVKM. CDR3 length: 11 amino acids. With V trimmed by 5 bases and J by 14 bases, 6 bases remained unmatched.

At least ten counts were recorded for this clonotype. The gene calls are TRBV7-2 and TRBJ2-7, with 8 nucleotides matching TRBD2. In germline, CDR1 is SGHTA, CDR2 FQGNSA. The trim removed 5 bases at V and 7 bases at J, leaving 7 bases unmatched. CDR3 length: 13 amino acids. The CDR3 region is CASSLFTGGEQYV. CDR3 sequence (DNA): TGTGCCAGCAGCCTTTTTACGGGGGGGGAGCAGTACGTC.

There are many counts of this clonotype. This chain uses TRBV12-3 or TRBV12-4 with TRBJ1-1, with D perhaps matching TRBD1 (6 bases). Trimming pared 7 bases from V and 6 bases from J, leaving 12 bases between. The CDR3 length is 12 residues. CDR3 nucleotide sequence: TGTGCCAGCAACCTACAGGGAGCTGAAGCTTTCTTT. This codes for CASNLQGAEAFF.

This clonotype was counted at least ten times. The V and J genes are TRBV6-1 and TRBJ2-7, with 9 positions matching TRBD1. The CDR3 extends over 15 amino acids. The V gene end was trimmed by 0 bases and the J gene end by 3 bases; junction bases not matched to a gene: 3. Germline-derived CDR1 and CDR2 are MNHNS and SASEGT. The CDR3 sequence is CASSEAGTGLYEQYV. The CDR3 DNA follows: TGTGCCAGCAGTGAAGCGGGGACAGGGCTCTACGAGCAGTACGTC.

This clonotype came up many times. This sequence joins TRBV19 and TRBJ1-5; tentative D call: TRBD1 (6 bases). Germline V lookup: CDR1 LNHDA, CDR2 SQIVND (reference sequence). The CDR3 contains 13 residues. V was cut by 10 bases and J by 3 bases, with 13 bases left in between. In DNA form, the CDR3 reads TGTGCCATTTCTGACAGGTACAATCAGCCCCAGCATTTT. This encodes CAISDRYNQPQHF.

This clonotype was detected many times. V is TRBV10-2 and J is TRBJ2-5, with no clear D. V gave up 6 bases and J gave up 5 bases, with 16 bases separating them. The CDR3 covers 14 residues. CDR1 and CDR2 from the germline V gene are WSHSY and SAAADI. The CDR3 DNA is TGCGCCAGCAGAGACTTGACACGGTTGGAGACCCAGTACTTC. This sequence encodes CASRDLTRLETQYF.

V gene TRBV9 combines with J gene TRBJ2-1, with D tentatively TRBD1 or TRBD2 (6 bases each). The CDR3 runs 16 residues. V gave up 3 bases and J gave up 2 bases, with 15 bases separating them. Germline values: CDR1 SGDLS, CDR2 YYNGEE. CDR3 sequence: CASSAGAGLTYNEQFF. The CDR3, as DNA: TGTGCCAGCAGCGCGGGGGCAGGCCTCACCTACAATGAGCAGTTCTTC. The variable domain in full, completed from reference TRBV9 and TRBJ2-1, reads DSGVTQTPKHLITATGQRVTLRCSPRSGDLSVYWYQQSLDQGLQFLIQYYNGEERAKGNILERFSAQQFPDLHSELNLSSLELGDSALYFCASSAGAGLTYNEQFFGPGTRLTVL.

The rearrangement uses TRBV20-1 and TRBJ2-3; 7 bases map to TRBD2. V shed 3 bases and J 0 bases; nucleotides not matched to a gene: 3. CDR3 length: 14 amino acids. Germline loops: CDR1 DFQATT, CDR2 SNEGSKA (reference sequence). The CDR3 loop reads CSARRGYSTDTQYF. CDR3 in DNA: TGCAGTGCTAGGCGGGGGTATAGCACAGATACGCAGTATTTT.

The chain combines TRBV28 with TRBJ1-2; D is ambiguous. V was pared by 2 bases and J by 8 bases, with 9 bases between. The V gene's germline CDR1 is MDHEN and CDR2 SYDVKM. This CDR3 is 12 amino acids long. The CDR3, as DNA: TGTGCCAGCAGTTTAAGTACCGGAGGCTACACCTTC. Translated: CASSLSTGGYTF.

This clonotype was recorded at least ten times. V usage is TRBV7-2 and J usage is TRBJ2-2; 7 positions agree with TRBD2. V shed 2 bases, J shed 6 bases, and the junction held 15 bases outside the gene matches. Germline CDR1 SGHTA, CDR2 FQGNSA. The CDR3 consists of 18 residues. The CDR3 DNA reads as TGTGCCAGCAGCTTATTCCTTTTTGGCGGGGGACGAGCCGGGGAGCTGTTTTTT. It is translated as CASSLFLFGGGRAGELFF.

This clonotype has ten or more counts. The V gene is TRBV20-1, the J gene TRBJ1-1; TRBD1 might be the D (6 bases). From germline, CDR1 is DFQATT and CDR2 SNEGSKA (reference sequence). This CDR3 comprises 13 residues. CDR3 protein: CSSPRGPGTEAFF. For the CDR3, the DNA is TGCAGCTCCCCCCGGGGGCCGGGAACTGAAGCTTTCTTT.

This clonotype was detected a few times. The rearrangement uses TRBV19 and TRBJ1-2, with D possibly being TRBD1 (5 bases). The V end lost 3 bases, the J end lost 1 base, and 6 bases lay between the germline ends. This CDR3 has 13 amino acids. Germline lookup yields CDR1 LNHDA and CDR2 SQIVND (reference sequence). The chain's CDR3 is CASSIDSNYGYTF. CDR3 DNA: TGTGCCAGTAGTATTGACAGTAACTATGGCTACACCTTC.

Ten or more counts support this clonotype. The chain combines TRBV7-8 with TRBJ2-3; unclear D gene. The CDR3 is 17 amino acids. Germline lookup yields CDR1 SGHVS and CDR2 FQNEAQ. V was clipped by 2 bases and J by 0 bases, with 15 bases between them. The CDR3 sequence: CASSLLGDIASTDTQYF. For the CDR3, the DNA is TGTGCCAGCAGCTTACTCGGAGATATCGCCAGCACAGATACGCAGTATTTT.

This clonotype came up many times. V gene TRBV29-1 combines with J gene TRBJ1-2; TRBD1 matches at 7 bases. Germline V gives CDR1 SQVTM, CDR2 ANQGSEA. This CDR3 is built from 12 residues. V shed 6 bases, J shed 6 bases, and the junction held 7 bases outside the gene matches. The CDR3 DNA sequence: TGCAGCGTAGACTGGACAGGTCATGGCTACACCTTC. Its translation: CSVDWTGHGYTF.

The table lists this clonotype with many counts. The chain combines TRBV7-2 with TRBJ1-1; TRBD1 is a possible D gene (6 bases). V lost 8 bases, J lost 6 bases, and 16 bases lay in between. The CDR3 totals 13 residues. Per germline, CDR1 SGHTA and CDR2 FQGNSA. The CDR3: CASFPQGSPEAFF. The CDR3 DNA reads as TGTGCCAGCTTTCCACAGGGAAGCCCTGAAGCTTTCTTT.